Presented here are 14 T cell receptor beta chains from one specimen sequenced in a study of blood T cell repertoires in COVID-19. Assay used: immunoSEQ multiplex PCR; TCRdb lists only in-frame clones, some missing. The data show fewer than 200,000 clones, about 85% seen once. Sequencing was performed on peripheral blood. The receptors originated from a man aged 60 to 75 who had recovered from COVID-19.

The rearrangement joins TRBV9 to TRBJ2-5; 9 nucleotides align to TRBD1. The germline V gene has CDR1 SGDLS and CDR2 YYNGEE. The V segment lost 3 bases and the J segment 2 bases; nucleotides outside the gene matches: 14. The CDR3 spans 18 residues. CDR3 protein: CASSAGTGWWGTQETQYF. CDR3 in DNA: TGTGCCAGCAGCGCCGGGACAGGGTGGTGGGGGACTCAAGAGACCCAGTACTTC. Supplemented by reference TRBV9 and TRBJ2-5, the full variable domain reads DSGVTQTPKHLITATGQRVTLRCSPRSGDLSVYWYQQSLDQGLQFLIQYYNGEERAKGNILERFSAQQFPDLHSELNLSSLELGDSALYFCASSAGTGWWGTQETQYFGPGTRLLVL.

The gene calls are TRBV5-1 and TRBJ1-1; D remains unclear. Per the germline V gene, CDR1 is SGHRS and CDR2 is YFSETQ. CDR3 length equals 15 residues. Deletions cut 1 base from V and 3 bases from J, with 13 bases between. The CDR3 region has the DNA TGCGCCAGCAGCTTGTACTTTGGGAGAGACACTGAAGCTTTCTTT. This gives the protein CASSLYFGRDTEAFF.

The V call is TRBV9, the J call TRBJ1-6; possible D gene TRBD1, 5 bases. The CDR3 sequence is 14 residues long. Germline V gene data show CDR1 as SGDLS and CDR2 as YYNGEE. Between the trimmed V and J ends, which lost 3 bases and 6 bases, there was a span of 10 bases. This CDR3 reads CASSDQGGNSPLHF. The CDR3 DNA reads TGTGCCAGCAGCGATCAGGGTGGTAATTCACCCCTCCACTTT.

The chain couples TRBV7-9 to TRBJ2-1, with D unresolved. Trimming left V 5 bases short and J 4 bases short, with 9 bases between. Germline-derived CDR1 and CDR2 are SEHNR and FQNEAQ (reference sequence). This CDR3 region has 13 residues. The CDR3 sequence is CASSLGSYNEQFF. The CDR3 DNA reads as TGTGCCAGCAGCCTCGGTTCTTACAATGAGCAGTTCTTC.

This clone was found a few times. The chain uses TRBV19 and TRBJ1-5, with no clear D. CDR1 and CDR2 (germline): LNHDA, SQIVND (reference sequence). This CDR3 is 15 amino acids long. V was trimmed by 5 bases and J by 4 bases, leaving 15 bases between them. CDR3 in DNA: TGTGCCAGTAGTCCGAACCCCGACGGGAATCAGCCCCAGCATTTT. Amino acids: CASSPNPDGNQPQHF.

CDR3 nucleotide sequence: TGCGCCAGCAGCGCCACTAGCGGCGCAGATACGCAGTATTTT. Amino acid sequence: CASSATSGADTQYF. This chain uses TRBV5-1 with TRBJ2-3, with TRBD2 matching over 8 bases. This CDR3 is built from 14 residues. Germline CDR1 and CDR2: SGHRS and YFSETQ. V dropped 4 bases and J dropped 4; count of bases not matched to a gene: 5. Full variable domain (remainder filled in from reference TRBV5-1 and TRBJ2-3): KAGVTQTPRYLIKTRGQQVTLSCSPISGHRSVSWYQQTPGQGLQFLFEYFSETQRNKGNFPGRFSGRQFSNSRSEMNVSTLELGDSALYLCASSATSGADTQYFGPGTRLTVL.

This chain uses TRBV11-2 with TRBJ2-1; the D gene is possibly TRBD1 (5 bases). The germline CDR1 and CDR2 sequences are SGHAT and FQNNGV. The ends were cut back, 1 base at V and 0 bases at J, with 7 bases in the middle. The CDR3 is 15 amino acids. The CDR3 sequence: CASSLVGHSYNEQFF. CDR3 bases: TGTGCCAGCAGCTTAGTGGGGCACTCCTACAATGAGCAGTTCTTC.

V usage is TRBV15 and J usage is TRBJ2-1, with D possibly TRBD1 on 6 matching bases. The CDR3 spans 14 residues. The V gene lost 5 bases and the J gene lost 6 bases, with 14 bases spanning the gap. Germline lookup yields CDR1 LNHNV and CDR2 YYDKDF (reference sequence). The CDR3 bases are TGTGCCACCAGCGTTCTACAGGGCTTCAATGAGCAGTTCTTC. It specifies CATSVLQGFNEQFF.

The CDR3: CASSPTAGGKNEQFF. The CDR3 DNA reads TGCGCCAGCAGCCCTACAGCGGGGGGAAAGAATGAGCAGTTCTTC. This sequence joins TRBV5-1 and TRBJ2-1, with 9 positions matching TRBD2. V shed 4 bases, J shed 7 bases, and the junction held 9 bases outside the gene matches. Per germline, CDR1 SGHRS and CDR2 YFSETQ. There are 15 residues in the CDR3.

V usage is TRBV5-1 and J usage is TRBJ2-6, with D perhaps matching TRBD2 (5 bases). V was trimmed by 4 bases and J by 0 bases, leaving 14 bases between them. The CDR3 extends over 17 amino acids. Germline V gives CDR1 SGHRS, CDR2 YFSETQ. DNA of the CDR3: TGCGCCAGCAGCCCGGACGGAGGCCCCTCTGGGGCCAACGTCCTGACTTTC. This sequence encodes CASSPDGGPSGANVLTF.

This clone has a single count. The chain couples TRBV2 to TRBJ2-5; possible D gene TRBD1, 5 bases. Trimming took 4 bases from V and 0 from J, leaving 6 bases between them. The germline V gene encodes CDR1 SNHLY and CDR2 FYNNEI. The CDR3 runs 13 residues. In DNA form, the CDR3 reads TGTGCCAGCAGTGCAGGGTACCAAGAGACCCAGTACTTC. Amino acid sequence: CASSAGYQETQYF.

This chain connects TRBV18 to TRBJ1-4; D ambiguous. CDR3 length equals 16 residues. Deletions cut 1 base from V and 7 bases from J, with 16 bases between. Germline V gives CDR1 KGHSH, CDR2 LQKENI. CDR3: CASSPLGGLAGEKLFF. The CDR3 region has the DNA TGTGCCAGCTCACCACTCGGTGGCCTGGCGGGTGAAAAACTGTTTTTT.

This clone came up once. V and J are TRBV11-2 and TRBJ2-5; 7 nucleotides align to TRBD2. The CDR3 consists of 16 residues. CDR1 is SGHAT, CDR2 FQNNGV, per germline. The V and J ends lost 2 bases and 5 bases, in that order; junction bases with no gene match: 11. CDR3 in DNA: TGTGCCAGCAGCTTAACCCCGGGTATGGGGGGGGAGACCCAGTACTTC. Protein sequence: CASSLTPGMGGETQYF.

The chain carries TRBV2 and TRBJ2-1; TRBD2 aligns across 8 bases. CDR3 size: 16 residues. Germline V gene sequence: CDR1 SNHLY, CDR2 FYNNEI. With V trimmed by 8 bases and J by 15 bases, 24 bases remained unmatched. The CDR3 here is CASSMSGTDVAGTRFF. In DNA form, the CDR3 reads TGTGCCAGCTCGATGAGCGGGACCGATGTAGCGGGGACACGGTTCTTC.